The 27 T cell receptor beta chains presented below share a single source sample, sequenced in a study of graft-versus-host responses after intestinal transplantation. Method: immunoSEQ multiplex PCR; TCRdb's copy keeps in-frame clones and lacks some. This repertoire shows about 40,000 clones, about 90% found once; its top ten account for about 2.1%. Sequences were derived from PBMCs, sampled 300 to 320 days after intestinal transplant. Receptors were obtained from a human patient who received an intestinal transplant, so some T cells may come from the graft donor.

This clone was detected once. The chain uses TRBV28 and TRBJ2-2; D ambiguous. The germline V gene has CDR1 MDHEN and CDR2 SYDVKM. Trimming removed 7 bases from V and 9 bases from J, with 21 bases in between. This CDR3 region has 15 residues. The CDR3 protein is CASTPGLKGAWELFF. The CDR3 region has the DNA TGTGCCAGCACCCCTGGGCTAAAAGGTGCCTGGGAGCTGTTTTTT.

The chain recombines TRBV5-6 with TRBJ2-5; a weak D match, TRBD1 (6 bases). Per the germline V gene, CDR1 is SGHDT and CDR2 is YYEEEE. With 0 bases removed from V and 4 bases from J, the gap between germline ends came to 7 bases. This CDR3 has 13 amino acids. The CDR3 region has the DNA TGTGCCAGCAGCTTGGGGGGGCGAGAGACCCAGTACTTC. Amino acids: CASSLGGRETQYF. Full variable domain (remainder filled in from reference TRBV5-6 and TRBJ2-5): DAGVTQSPTHLIKTRGQQVTLRCSPKSGHDTVSWYQQALGQGPQFIFQYYEEEERQRGNFPDRFSGHQFPNYSSELNVNALLLGDSALYLCASSLGGRETQYFGPGTRLLVL.

The chain employs TRBV9 and TRBJ1-1, with 10 positions matching TRBD1. V was clipped by 3 bases and J by 0 bases; unmatched bases: 5. The CDR3 is made up of 16 amino acids. Looked up from germline, CDR1 is SGDLS and CDR2 is YYNGEE. The CDR3 loop reads CASSAGTGVMNTEAFF. CDR3 in DNA: TGTGCCAGCAGCGCTGGGACAGGGGTAATGAACACTGAAGCTTTCTTT.

The CDR3 region is CASSMAASNEQFF. CDR3 nucleotides: TGTGCCAGTAGTATGGCCGCAAGCAATGAGCAGTTCTTC. V is TRBV19 and J is TRBJ2-1, with D hard to call. Trimming stripped 3 bases from V and 6 bases from J, with 9 bases between. CDR1 is LNHDA and CDR2 is SQIVND in the germline V gene (reference sequence). The CDR3 contains 13 residues.

The chain uses TRBV13 and TRBJ2-3, with 9 bases that match TRBD2. J gave up 2 bases and V 2 bases, and 2 bases lay outside the gene matches. The CDR3 contains 15 residues. Germline lookup yields CDR1 PRHDT and CDR2 FYEKMQ (reference sequence). CDR3 in DNA: TGTGCCAGCAGCTTAATAGCGGGAGTCACAGATACGCAGTATTTT. Translated: CASSLIAGVTDTQYF.

The genes are TRBV28 and TRBJ2-3, with D maybe TRBD1 (6 bases). Trimming took 5 bases from V and 2 from J, leaving 11 bases between them. The CDR3 sequence is 14 residues long. The germline CDR1 and CDR2 sequences are MDHEN and SYDVKM. CDR3 nucleotides: TGTGCCAGCAGTATTACAGGGTTCACAGATACGCAGTATTTT. Translation gives CASSITGFTDTQYF.

V usage is TRBV29-1 and J usage is TRBJ1-2; no reliable D call. V was trimmed by 8 bases and J by 8 bases, leaving 21 bases between them. CDR3 size: 13 residues. The germline V gene has CDR1 SQVTM and CDR2 ANQGSEA. The CDR3 here is CSSGGPGVSGYTF. CDR3 nucleotide sequence: TGCAGCTCTGGTGGCCCTGGCGTTAGCGGCTACACCTTC.

The J gene is TRBJ2-1, the V gene TRBV6-1; 11 bases match TRBD2. This CDR3 spans 19 amino acids. The germline V gene encodes CDR1 MNHNS and CDR2 SASEGT. The V and J ends lost 4 bases and 2 bases, in that order; junction bases with no gene match: 13. CDR3 region: CASSAKLAGVFSTYNEQFF. CDR3 DNA: TGTGCCAGCAGTGCAAAACTAGCGGGAGTTTTTAGTACCTACAATGAGCAGTTCTTC.

The rearrangement links TRBV5-4 to TRBJ1-1, with D perhaps TRBD1 (5 bases). V dropped 4 bases and J dropped 0 bases, with 16 bases sitting between them. The CDR3 extends over 16 amino acids. Per the germline V gene, CDR1 is SGHNT and CDR2 is YYREEE (reference sequence). CDR3 coding DNA: TGTGCCAGCAGCCTGGAGGCGGGGCCGATGAACACTGAAGCTTTCTTT. As protein: CASSLEAGPMNTEAFF.

This chain uses TRBV6-6 with TRBJ1-4; D might be TRBD1 (5 bases). CDR1 MNHNY and CDR2 SVGAGI come from the germline V gene (reference sequence). V lost 0 bases and J 8 bases, leaving 13 bases between the germline ends. This CDR3 region has 15 residues. CDR3 sequence reads: CASSYSGGEGEKLFF. The CDR3 DNA is TGTGCCAGCAGTTACTCGGGGGGGGAAGGGGAAAAACTGTTTTTT.

The gene calls are TRBV5-6 and TRBJ1-1, with D maybe TRBD1 (6 bases). CDR3 length equals 13 residues. Trimming left V 5 bases short and J 4 bases short, with 12 bases between. Germline V gene sequence: CDR1 SGHDT, CDR2 YYEEEE. The CDR3 sequence is CASRFTGSTEAFF. DNA for the CDR3: TGTGCCAGCAGGTTTACAGGGTCCACTGAAGCTTTCTTT.

V usage is TRBV5-5 and J usage is TRBJ1-3; D may be TRBD1 (5 bases). This CDR3 spans 15 amino acids. V was trimmed by 3 bases and J by 3 bases, leaving 13 bases between them. Germline loops: CDR1 SGHKS, CDR2 YYEKEE (reference sequence). The CDR3 region is CASSSLPTDGNTIYF. CDR3 DNA sequence: TGTGCCAGCAGCTCTCTTCCGACAGATGGAAACACCATATATTTT.

The chain uses TRBV2 and TRBJ2-3; 9 positions match TRBD2. Germline CDR1 is SNHLY and CDR2 is FYNNEI. V dropped 6 bases and J dropped 0; count of bases not matched to a gene: 4. There are 15 residues in the CDR3. The CDR3 protein is CASSPTSGSTDTQYF. The CDR3, as DNA: TGTGCCAGCAGCCCGACTAGCGGAAGCACAGATACGCAGTATTTT.

As DNA, the CDR3 is TGCAGCGTTGAAATCGTGGGGATCTACGAGCAGTACTTC. Encoded protein: CSVEIVGIYEQYF. V usage is TRBV29-1 and J usage is TRBJ2-7; no clear D gene. The CDR3 is 13 amino acids. V was shortened by 2 bases and J by 3 bases, with 11 bases between the two germline ends. Germline loops: CDR1 SQVTM, CDR2 ANQGSEA.

The gene calls are TRBV6-1 and TRBJ1-6; D remains unclear. The CDR3 spans 12 residues. V dropped 7 bases and J dropped 14 bases, with 15 bases sitting between them. Germline V gene sequence: CDR1 MNHNS, CDR2 SASEGT. The CDR3 region has the DNA TGTGCCAGCACCGGCATGGGGTTATCCCTCCACTTT. This gives the protein CASTGMGLSLHF.

The genes are TRBV28 and TRBJ2-6; perhaps TRBD1 as D (6 bases). Germline values: CDR1 MDHEN, CDR2 SYDVKM. CDR3 length equals 16 residues. V gave up 10 bases and J gave up 4 bases, with 20 bases separating them. CDR3 sequence: CATSRTASNGANVLTF. As DNA, the CDR3 is TGTGCCACCTCGAGGACAGCCTCTAACGGGGCCAACGTCCTGACTTTC.

This sequence joins TRBV5-1 and TRBJ1-4, with D perhaps matching TRBD1 (6 bases). Germline CDR1 SGHRS, CDR2 YFSETQ. The length of the CDR3 is 15 residues. V was cut by 3 bases and J by 7 bases, with 16 bases left in between. The CDR3 sequence is CASSSSGRGGEKLFF. In nucleotides, the CDR3 is TGCGCCAGCAGCTCCTCCGGGAGGGGGGGTGAAAAACTGTTTTTT.

The chain has TRBV28 and TRBJ2-7, with TRBD2 matching 7 bases. The CDR3 length is 11 residues. Germline V lookup: CDR1 MDHEN, CDR2 SYDVKM. The ends lost 7 bases at V and 6 bases at J; junction bases unmatched: 3. This chain's CDR3 is CASIGGGEQYF. Here the CDR3 DNA reads TGTGCCAGCATTGGGGGGGGCGAGCAGTACTTC.

The chain couples TRBV6-1 to TRBJ2-1; 7 bases agree with TRBD1. V lost 2 bases and J lost 0; bases outside the gene matches: 4. Germline-derived CDR1 and CDR2 are MNHNS and SASEGT. CDR3 length: 16 residues. CDR3 loop: CASSERGQSSYNEQFF. For the CDR3, the DNA is TGTGCCAGCAGTGAAAGGGGACAGAGCTCCTACAATGAGCAGTTCTTC.

The chain joins TRBV29-1 to TRBJ2-3; 8 bases match TRBD1. This CDR3 comprises 14 residues. V shed 7 bases, J shed 2 bases, and the junction held 8 bases outside the gene matches. CDR1 and CDR2 from the germline V gene are SQVTM and ANQGSEA. Here the CDR3 DNA reads TGCAGCGCTATCCAGGGGGCCCCCACAGATACGCAGTATTTT. Protein sequence: CSAIQGAPTDTQYF.

The chain combines TRBV9 with TRBJ2-5; D is possibly TRBD1 or TRBD2 (6 bases each). The J call is doubtful: the DNA matches TRBJ2-7 better. Germline V gives CDR1 SGDLS, CDR2 YYNGEE. The CDR3 runs to 15 residues. CDR3 in amino acids: CASSRGDISSYEQYF. Here the CDR3 DNA reads TGTGCCAGCAGCAGGGGGGATATTAGCTCCTACGAGCAGTACTTC.

The V call is TRBV11-2, the J call TRBJ2-3, with 7 bases fitting TRBD2. This CDR3 comprises 16 residues. Trimming took 4 bases from V and 0 from J; bases not matched to a gene: 7. CDR1 and CDR2 from the germline V gene are SGHAT and FQNNGV. The CDR3 sequence is CASSWIAGLSTDTQYF. CDR3 sequence (DNA): TGTGCCAGCAGCTGGATAGCGGGCCTTAGCACAGATACGCAGTATTTT.

The CDR3 bases are TGCGCCAGCAGCTCGCGACAGGGGAGTTCCTACGAGCAGTACTTC. This gives the protein CASSSRQGSSYEQYF. The chain uses TRBV5-1 and TRBJ2-7; 8 bases are a match to TRBD1. J gave up 1 base and V 3 bases, and 6 bases lay outside the gene matches. Germline V gives CDR1 SGHRS, CDR2 YFSETQ. This CDR3 has 15 amino acids. Looking up the rest from reference TRBV5-1 and TRBJ2-7 gives the full variable domain: KAGVTQTPRYLIKTRGQQVTLSCSPISGHRSVSWYQQTPGQGLQFLFEYFSETQRNKGNFPGRFSGRQFSNSRSEMNVSTLELGDSALYLCASSSRQGSSYEQYFGPGTRLTVT.

The rearrangement links TRBV15 to TRBJ2-5; 10 bases are shared with TRBD2. CDR1 is LNHNV and CDR2 is YYDKDF in the germline V gene (reference sequence). This CDR3 has 14 residues. V was clipped by 7 bases and J by 1 base; unmatched bases: 3. The CDR3 DNA is TGTGCCACCACGGCTAGCGGGAGCCAAGAGACCCAGTACTTC. It translates to CATTASGSQETQYF.

CDR3 sequence reads: CASSFRGMKAPPPYEQYF. Here the CDR3 DNA reads TGTGCCAGCAGTTTCAGGGGGATGAAGGCGCCGCCGCCCTACGAGCAGTACTTC. The chain couples TRBV28 to TRBJ2-7, with 7 nucleotides matching TRBD1. This CDR3 region has 18 residues. The germline V gene encodes CDR1 MDHEN and CDR2 SYDVKM. Trimming cost V 3 bases and J 2 bases; bases outside gene matches: 16.

This rearrangement joins TRBV6-5 to TRBJ2-1; 14 bases fit TRBD2. V trimming: 6 bases; J trimming: 9 bases; junction bases outside the gene matches: 7. The germline V gene has CDR1 MNHEY and CDR2 SVGAGI. The CDR3 is 15 residues long. The CDR3 DNA sequence: TGTGCCAGCAGCAGGACTAGCGGGAGGTCAGGTGAGCAGTTCTTC. Residues: CASSRTSGRSGEQFF.

The gene calls are TRBV4-1 and TRBJ2-7; tentatively, D is TRBD2 (5 bases). The CDR3 consists of 18 residues. Per germline, CDR1 MGHRA and CDR2 YSYEKL. V shed 1 base and J shed 1 base, with 20 bases lying between them. In DNA, the CDR3 is TGCGCCAGCAGCCAAGGACTAAATGGGCAGGTTAAATCCTACGAGCAGTACTTC. Amino acids: CASSQGLNGQVKSYEQYF.